The source of this T cell receptor (beta chain) is a study of blood T cell repertoires in COVID-19. Sequenced by immunoSEQ multiplex PCR; TCRdb stores in-frame clones only, minus some. The top ten clones hold 10% to 15% of a sample with about 170,000 clones, about four fifths of them seen once. The length of the CDR3 is 14 residues. From germline, CDR1 is MGHRA and CDR2 YSYEKL. Trimming pared 0 bases from V and 3 bases from J, leaving 9 bases between. The sequence derives from a man between 45 and 60 years old who had recovered from COVID-19. The specimen sequenced was PBMCs or T cells enriched from blood (not recorded which). The chain joins TRBV4-1 to TRBJ2-7; possibly TRBD2 for D (6 bases). This CDR3 reads CASSQDWRGYEQYF. The DNA of the CDR3 is TGCGCCAGCAGCCAAGATTGGAGGGGCTACGAGCAGTACTTC.